At least ten counts were recorded for the clone carrying this T cell receptor (beta chain). Its antigen is unidentified. The data belong to a study of post-analysis software for immune sequencing data. Prepared TCR beta cDNA libraries contained unique molecular identifiers. TCRdb recomputed calls from the PCR reads with MiXCR, one row per CDR3 protein. The sample comprises about 570,000 distinct CDR3 sequences, under 40% of which are singletons, and around 6% rests with the top ten. Study-level findings and limits: When compared against controls, multiple sclerosis patients showed significantly lower normalized Chao1 diversity. Five or six TRBV segments appeared more often in patients than in controls, and TRBV5-6, TRBV5-1 and TRBV20-1 were among these.

CDR3 length: 15 amino acids. J was trimmed by 2 bases and V by 5 bases; bases with no gene match: 6. The V gene's germline CDR1 is SEHNR and CDR2 FQNEAQ (reference sequence). The sequenced sample consisted of blood. The chain couples TRBV7-9 to TRBJ2-7; 10 nucleotides align to TRBD2. This receptor was taken from a girl under 18 with multiple sclerosis. DNA of the CDR3: TGTGCCAGCAGCCCCGGACTAGCGGAACCCTACGAGCAGTACTTC. Its translation: CASSPGLAEPYEQYF.